A selection of T cell receptor beta chains follows, all from one sample in a study of OX40 agonist ivuxolimab in advanced cancers. Libraries were prepared by immunoSEQ multiplex PCR; TCRdb keeps only in-frame clonotypes and omits some of them. The repertoire holds 100,000 or so clones, with 89% as singletons. Sequenced material: CD4+ or CD8+ T cells sorted from blood, taken in a trial of the OX40 agonist ivuxolimab. The receptors here all came from an adult with an advanced solid tumor such as melanoma, head and neck, liver or kidney cancer. The CDR3 runs from the conserved cysteine through the conserved F or W.

>TRBV6-5|TRBJ1-1
CASSPRGAVTEAFF
>TRBV19|TRBJ2-1
CASSIGGTSRQFF
>TRBV11-2|TRBJ1-6
CASSLAQGMGNSPLHF
>TRBV6-4|TRBJ2-7
CASSGPGTSRSYEQYF
>TRBV28|TRBJ1-5
CASSLLRQPQHF
>TRBV5-1|TRBJ1-4
CASRRTGTGWSTNEKLFF
>TRBV2|TRBJ2-7
CAKRQGPYEQYF
>TRBV19|TRBJ1-3
CASSIIPFPSGNTIYF
>TRBV6-4|TRBJ1-2
CASSDSGGWGYTF
>TRBV20-1|TRBJ2-3
CSANTDTQYF
>TRBV4-1|TRBJ2-2
CASSQDPSGYTGELFF
>TRBV10-3|TRBJ2-7
CAVRTGAGAYEQYF
>TRBV19|TRBJ2-1
CASNPTGSYEQFF
>TRBV5-1|TRBJ2-3
CASSREFTDTQYF
>TRBV18|TRBJ2-5
CASSVFQRGETQYF
>TRBV5-4|TRBJ2-1
CASSRWTSGPNNEQFF
>TRBV6-1|TRBJ2-7
CASSGTGGSYEQYF
>TRBV30|TRBJ2-7
CAWTSGGAEQYF
>TRBV4-1|TRBJ2-7
CASSKQRLGRGEQYF
>TRBV5-4|TRBJ1-1
CASSLEKTNTEAFF
>TRBV5-1|TRBJ1-2
CASSSDIYYGYTF
>TRBV5-1|TRBJ2-1
CASSLALRTSGNEQFF
>TRBV4-1|TRBJ2-3
CASSQGAIPTDTQYF
>TRBV19|TRBJ2-1
CASRGQPSYNEQFF
>TRBV19|TRBJ1-1
CAAGSYRGMITEAFF
>TRBV27|TRBJ2-7
CASRHLTAYEQYF
>TRBV28|TRBJ1-5
CASTKTGTYQPQHF
>TRBV6-5|TRBJ2-2
CASSYLGELFF
>TRBV23-1|TRBJ2-2
CASSQQGSSTGELFF
>TRBV5-5|TRBJ2-7
CASSWGPDLEQYF
>TRBV10-1|TRBJ1-2
CASSPGQSYGYTF
>TRBV27|TRBJ2-3
CASSKGQGTDTQYF
>TRBV10-3|TRBJ2-1
CAISDRPGLAGLNEQFF
>TRBV23-1|TRBJ1-2
CASSKGWYGYTF
>TRBV18|TRBJ2-3
CASSPWDRDTQYF
>TRBV20-1|TRBJ1-5
CSAGTGPQHF
>TRBV6-1|TRBJ1-2
CASSAGLPLTYGYTF
>TRBV7-9|TRBJ1-2
CASSNSDGYTF
>TRBV25-1|TRBJ2-5
CASSKDSSEKTQYF
>TRBV7-9|TRBJ2-6
CASSLSAGTGANVLTF
>TRBV9|TRBJ1-1
CASSVDRASEAFF
>TRBV5-1|TRBJ2-1
CASSSDWAGSYNEQFF